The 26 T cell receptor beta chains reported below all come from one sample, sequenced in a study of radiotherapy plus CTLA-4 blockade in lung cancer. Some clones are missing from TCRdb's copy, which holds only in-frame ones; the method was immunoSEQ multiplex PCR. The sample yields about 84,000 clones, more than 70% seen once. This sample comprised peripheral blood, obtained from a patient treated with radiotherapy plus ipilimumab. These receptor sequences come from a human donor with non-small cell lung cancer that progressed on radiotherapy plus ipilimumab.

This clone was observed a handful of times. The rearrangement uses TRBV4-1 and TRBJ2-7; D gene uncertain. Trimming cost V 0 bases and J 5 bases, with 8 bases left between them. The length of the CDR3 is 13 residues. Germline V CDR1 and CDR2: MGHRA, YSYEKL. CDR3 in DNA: TGCGCCAGCAGCCAAGATCCCCCGGACGAGCAGTACTTC. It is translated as CASSQDPPDEQYF.

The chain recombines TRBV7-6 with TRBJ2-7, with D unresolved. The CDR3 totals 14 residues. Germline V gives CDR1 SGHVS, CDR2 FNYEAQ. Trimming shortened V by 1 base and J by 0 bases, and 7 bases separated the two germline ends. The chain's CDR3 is CASSLDAGSYEQYF. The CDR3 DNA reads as TGTGCCAGCAGCTTAGACGCCGGCTCCTACGAGCAGTACTTC.

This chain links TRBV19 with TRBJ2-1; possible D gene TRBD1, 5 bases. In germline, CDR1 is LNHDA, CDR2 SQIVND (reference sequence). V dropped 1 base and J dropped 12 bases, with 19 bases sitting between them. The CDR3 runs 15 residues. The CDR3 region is CASSIGRTQNERQFF. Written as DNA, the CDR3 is TGTGCCAGTAGTATAGGAAGGACACAAAATGAGAGGCAGTTCTTC.

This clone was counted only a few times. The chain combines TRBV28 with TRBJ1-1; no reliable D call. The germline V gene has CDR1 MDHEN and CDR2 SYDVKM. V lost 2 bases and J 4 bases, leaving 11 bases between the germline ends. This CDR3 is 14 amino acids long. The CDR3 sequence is CASSLNMPSTEAFF. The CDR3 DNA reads TGTGCCAGCAGTTTAAACATGCCGAGCACTGAAGCTTTCTTT.

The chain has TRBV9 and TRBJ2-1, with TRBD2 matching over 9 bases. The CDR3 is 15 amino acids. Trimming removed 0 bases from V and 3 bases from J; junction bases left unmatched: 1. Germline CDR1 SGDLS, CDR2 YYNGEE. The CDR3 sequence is CASSVEAGGYNEQFF. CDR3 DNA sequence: TGTGCCAGCAGCGTAGAAGCGGGAGGCTACAATGAGCAGTTCTTC.

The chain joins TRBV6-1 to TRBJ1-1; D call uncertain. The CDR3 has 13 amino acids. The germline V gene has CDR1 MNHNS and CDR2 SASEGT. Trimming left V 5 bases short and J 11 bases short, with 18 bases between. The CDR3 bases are TGTGCCAGCAGTCCTCGGGCCACCCGGCGGGCTTTCTTT. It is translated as CASSPRATRRAFF.

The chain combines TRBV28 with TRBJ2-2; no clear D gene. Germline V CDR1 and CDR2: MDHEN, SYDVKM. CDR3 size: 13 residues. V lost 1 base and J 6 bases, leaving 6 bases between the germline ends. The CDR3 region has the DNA TGTGCCAGCAGTTTATACCAAGCCGGGGAGCTGTTTTTT. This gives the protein CASSLYQAGELFF. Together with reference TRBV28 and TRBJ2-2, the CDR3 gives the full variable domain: DVKVTQSSRYLVKRTGEKVFLECVQDMDHENMFWYRQDPGLGLRLIYFSYDVKMKEKGDIPEGYSVSREKKERFSLILESASTNQTSMYLCASSLYQAGELFFGEGSRLTVL.

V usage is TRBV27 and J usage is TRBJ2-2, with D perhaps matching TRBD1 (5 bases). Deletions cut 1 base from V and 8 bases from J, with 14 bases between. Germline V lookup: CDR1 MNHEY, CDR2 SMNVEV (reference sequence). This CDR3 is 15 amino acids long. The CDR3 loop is CASSLLKGREGELFF. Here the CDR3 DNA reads TGTGCCAGCAGTTTATTGAAGGGGCGAGAGGGGGAGCTGTTTTTT.

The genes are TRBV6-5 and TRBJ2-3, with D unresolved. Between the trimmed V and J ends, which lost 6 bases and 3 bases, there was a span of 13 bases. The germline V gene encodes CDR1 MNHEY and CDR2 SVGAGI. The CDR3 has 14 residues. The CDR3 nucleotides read TGTGCCAGCAGCCCGAGGATGAGGACAGATACGCAGTATTTT. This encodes CASSPRMRTDTQYF.

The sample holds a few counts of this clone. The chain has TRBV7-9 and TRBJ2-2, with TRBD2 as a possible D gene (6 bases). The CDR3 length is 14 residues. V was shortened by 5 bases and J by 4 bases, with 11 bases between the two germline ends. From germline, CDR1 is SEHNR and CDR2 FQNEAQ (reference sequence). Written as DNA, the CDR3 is TGTGCCAGCAGCCCCACCGGGAGCACCGGGGAGCTGTTTTTT. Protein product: CASSPTGSTGELFF.

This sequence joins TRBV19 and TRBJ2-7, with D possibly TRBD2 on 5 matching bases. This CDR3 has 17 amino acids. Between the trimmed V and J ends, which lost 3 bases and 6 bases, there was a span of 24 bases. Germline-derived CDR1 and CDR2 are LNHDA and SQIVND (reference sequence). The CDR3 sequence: CASSIRTVRDTPLEQYF. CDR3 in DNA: TGTGCCAGTAGTATCAGGACGGTCCGGGATACACCCCTCGAGCAGTACTTC.

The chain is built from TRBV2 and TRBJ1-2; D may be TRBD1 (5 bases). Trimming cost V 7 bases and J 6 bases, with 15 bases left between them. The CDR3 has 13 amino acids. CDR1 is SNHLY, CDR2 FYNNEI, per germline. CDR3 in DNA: TGTGCCAGCATAAACTGGGGGGAAGATGGCTACACCTTC. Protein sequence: CASINWGEDGYTF.

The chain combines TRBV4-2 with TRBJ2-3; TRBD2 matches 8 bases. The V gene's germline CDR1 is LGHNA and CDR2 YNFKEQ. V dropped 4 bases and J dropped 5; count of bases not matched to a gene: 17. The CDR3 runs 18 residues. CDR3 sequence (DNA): TGTGCCAGCAGCCCCCCCTTCCTTGTGACTAGCGAATTAGATACGCAGTATTTT. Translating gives CASSPPFLVTSELDTQYF.

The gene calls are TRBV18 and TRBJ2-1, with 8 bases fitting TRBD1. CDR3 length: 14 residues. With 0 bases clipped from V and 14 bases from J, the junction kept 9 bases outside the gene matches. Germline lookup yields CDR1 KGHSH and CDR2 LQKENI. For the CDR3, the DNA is TGTGCCAGCTCACCACCCTCCGGACAGGGTCGGGAGTTCTTC. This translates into CASSPPSGQGREFF.

CDR3 sequence: CASSRGQGALYNEQFF. CDR3 in DNA: TGTGCCAGTAGTAGAGGACAGGGGGCCCTCTACAATGAGCAGTTCTTC. The rearrangement joins TRBV19 to TRBJ2-1; 11 bases agree with TRBD1. Germline loops: CDR1 LNHDA, CDR2 SQIVND (reference sequence). This CDR3 is 16 amino acids long. J gave up 3 bases and V 4 bases, and 5 bases lay outside the gene matches.

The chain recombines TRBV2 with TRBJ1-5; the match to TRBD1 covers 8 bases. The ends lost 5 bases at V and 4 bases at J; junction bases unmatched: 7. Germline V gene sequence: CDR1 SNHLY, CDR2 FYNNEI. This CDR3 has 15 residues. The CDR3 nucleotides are TGTGCCAGCAGTATGGACAGGGCAAATAATCAGCCCCAGCATTTT. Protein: CASSMDRANNQPQHF.

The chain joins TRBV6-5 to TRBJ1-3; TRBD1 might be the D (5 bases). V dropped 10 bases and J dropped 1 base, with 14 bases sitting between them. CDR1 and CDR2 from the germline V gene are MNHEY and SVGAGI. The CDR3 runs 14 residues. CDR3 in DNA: TGTGCCACCACGACCGGGGGTTCTGGAAACACCATATATTTT. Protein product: CATTTGGSGNTIYF.

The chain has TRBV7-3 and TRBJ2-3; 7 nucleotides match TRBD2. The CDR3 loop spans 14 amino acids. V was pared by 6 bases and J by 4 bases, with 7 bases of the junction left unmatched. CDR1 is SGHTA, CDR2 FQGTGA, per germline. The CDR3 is CASRGGGPADTQYF. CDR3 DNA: TGTGCCAGCAGGGGGGGAGGGCCCGCAGATACGCAGTATTTT.

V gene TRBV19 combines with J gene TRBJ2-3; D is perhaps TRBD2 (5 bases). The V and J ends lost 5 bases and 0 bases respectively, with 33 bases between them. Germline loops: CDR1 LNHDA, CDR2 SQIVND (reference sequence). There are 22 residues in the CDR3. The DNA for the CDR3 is TGTGCCAGTAGTGCCCTATTTACTCAAGGTTGGGGTCAGACTACTAGCACAGATACGCAGTATTTT. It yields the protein CASSALFTQGWGQTTSTDTQYF.

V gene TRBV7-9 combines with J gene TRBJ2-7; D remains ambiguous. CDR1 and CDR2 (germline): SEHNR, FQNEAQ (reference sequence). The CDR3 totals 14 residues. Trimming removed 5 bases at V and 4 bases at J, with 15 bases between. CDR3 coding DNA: TGTGCCAGCAGCCAGACAACGAACGTGTACGAGCAGTACTTC. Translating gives CASSQTTNVYEQYF.

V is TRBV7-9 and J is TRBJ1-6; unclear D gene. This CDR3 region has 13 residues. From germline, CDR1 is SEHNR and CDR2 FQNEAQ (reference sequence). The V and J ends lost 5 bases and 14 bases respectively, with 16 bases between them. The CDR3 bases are TGTGCCAGCAGCGAAGGCTTAAGCCCTGCCCTCCACTTT. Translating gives CASSEGLSPALHF.

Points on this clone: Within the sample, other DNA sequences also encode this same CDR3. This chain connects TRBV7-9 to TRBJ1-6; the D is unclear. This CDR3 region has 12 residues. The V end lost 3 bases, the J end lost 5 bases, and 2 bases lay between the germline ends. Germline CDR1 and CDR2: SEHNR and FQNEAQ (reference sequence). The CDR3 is CASSLDNSPLHF. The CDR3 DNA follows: TGTGCCAGCAGCTTGGATAATTCACCCCTCCACTTT.

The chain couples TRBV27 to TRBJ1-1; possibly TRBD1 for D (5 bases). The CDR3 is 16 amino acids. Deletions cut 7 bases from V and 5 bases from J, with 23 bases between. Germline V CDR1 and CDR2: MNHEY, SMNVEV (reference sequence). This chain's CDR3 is CASNLGIGALGTEAFF. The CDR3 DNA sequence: TGTGCCAGCAACTTGGGAATTGGGGCGTTAGGGACTGAAGCTTTCTTT.

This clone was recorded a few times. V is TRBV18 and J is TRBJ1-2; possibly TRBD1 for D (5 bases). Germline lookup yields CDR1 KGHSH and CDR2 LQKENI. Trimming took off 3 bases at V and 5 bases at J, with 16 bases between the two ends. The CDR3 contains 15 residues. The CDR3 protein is CASSPYGGPGYGYTF. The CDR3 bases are TGTGCCAGCTCACCGTACGGGGGACCGGGTTATGGCTACACCTTC.

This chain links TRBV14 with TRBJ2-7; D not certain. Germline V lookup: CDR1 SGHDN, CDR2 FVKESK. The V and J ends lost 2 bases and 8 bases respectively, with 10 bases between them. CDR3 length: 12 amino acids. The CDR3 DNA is TGTGCCAGCAGCCAATCTCCCTCGCAGCAGTACTTC. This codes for CASSQSPSQQYF. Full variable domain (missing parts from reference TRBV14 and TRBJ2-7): EAGVTQFPSHSVIEKGQTVTLRCDPISGHDNLYWYRRVMGKEIKFLLHFVKESKQDESGMPNNRFLAERTGGTYSTLKVQPAELEDSGVYFCASSQSPSQQYFGPGTRLTVT.

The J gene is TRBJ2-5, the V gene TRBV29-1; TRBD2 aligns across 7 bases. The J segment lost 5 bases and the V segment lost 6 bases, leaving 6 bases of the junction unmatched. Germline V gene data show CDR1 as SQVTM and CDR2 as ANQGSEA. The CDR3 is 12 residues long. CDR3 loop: CSVLGGGETQYF. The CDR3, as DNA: TGCAGCGTCCTGGGGGGGGGTGAGACCCAGTACTTC.